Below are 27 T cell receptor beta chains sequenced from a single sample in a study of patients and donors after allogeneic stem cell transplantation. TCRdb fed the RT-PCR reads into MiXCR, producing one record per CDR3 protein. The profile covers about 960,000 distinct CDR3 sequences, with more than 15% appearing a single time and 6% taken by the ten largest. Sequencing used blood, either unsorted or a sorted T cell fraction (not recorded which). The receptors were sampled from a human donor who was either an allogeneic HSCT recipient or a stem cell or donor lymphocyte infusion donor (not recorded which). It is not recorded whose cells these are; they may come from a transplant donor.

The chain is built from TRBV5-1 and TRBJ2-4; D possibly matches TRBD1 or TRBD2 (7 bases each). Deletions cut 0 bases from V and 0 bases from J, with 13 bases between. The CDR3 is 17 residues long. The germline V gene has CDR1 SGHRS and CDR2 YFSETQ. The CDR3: CASSLGGGQIAKNIQYF. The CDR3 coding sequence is TGCGCCAGCAGCTTGGGCGGGGGACAGATAGCCAAAAACATTCAGTACTTC.

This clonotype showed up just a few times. The CDR3 bases are TGTGCCAGCAGTTCATCGGGACAGAGCTTTGGAAACACCATATATTTT. It specifies CASSSSGQSFGNTIYF. The J gene is TRBJ1-3, the V gene TRBV12-3 or TRBV12-4, with TRBD1 matching 7 bases. This CDR3 comprises 16 residues. The ends lost 4 bases at V and 3 bases at J; junction bases unmatched: 9.

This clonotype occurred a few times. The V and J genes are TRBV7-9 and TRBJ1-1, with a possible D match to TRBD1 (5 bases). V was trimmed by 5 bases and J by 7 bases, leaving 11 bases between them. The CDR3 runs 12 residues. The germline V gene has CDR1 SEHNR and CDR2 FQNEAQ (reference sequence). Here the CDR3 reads CASSPRVGEAFF. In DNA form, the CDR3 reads TGTGCCAGCAGCCCCAGGGTGGGTGAAGCTTTCTTT.

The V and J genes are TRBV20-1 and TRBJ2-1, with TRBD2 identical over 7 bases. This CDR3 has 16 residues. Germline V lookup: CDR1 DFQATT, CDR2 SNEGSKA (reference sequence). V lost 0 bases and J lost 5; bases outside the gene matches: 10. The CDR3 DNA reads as TGCAGTGCTAGAGATCGTAGCGGGTCACACCACAATGAGCAGTTCTTC. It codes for CSARDRSGSHHNEQFF.

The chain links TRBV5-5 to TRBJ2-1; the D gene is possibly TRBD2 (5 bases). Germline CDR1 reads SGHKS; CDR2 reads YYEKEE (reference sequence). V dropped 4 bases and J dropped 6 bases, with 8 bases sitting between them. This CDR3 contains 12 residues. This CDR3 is CASSRTPNEQFF. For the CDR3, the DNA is TGTGCCAGCAGCAGGACTCCCAATGAGCAGTTCTTC.

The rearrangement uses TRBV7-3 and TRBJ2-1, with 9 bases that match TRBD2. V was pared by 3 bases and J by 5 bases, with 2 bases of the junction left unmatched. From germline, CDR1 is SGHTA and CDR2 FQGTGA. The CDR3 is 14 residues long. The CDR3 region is CASSFAGGDNEQFF. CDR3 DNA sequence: TGTGCCAGCAGCTTCGCGGGAGGGGACAATGAGCAGTTCTTC.

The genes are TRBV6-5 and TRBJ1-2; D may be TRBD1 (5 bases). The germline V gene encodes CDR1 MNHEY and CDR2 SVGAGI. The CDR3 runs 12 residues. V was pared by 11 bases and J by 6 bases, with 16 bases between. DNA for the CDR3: TGTGCCTCACGGGGCTCCCGCAATGGCTACACCTTC. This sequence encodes CASRGSRNGYTF.

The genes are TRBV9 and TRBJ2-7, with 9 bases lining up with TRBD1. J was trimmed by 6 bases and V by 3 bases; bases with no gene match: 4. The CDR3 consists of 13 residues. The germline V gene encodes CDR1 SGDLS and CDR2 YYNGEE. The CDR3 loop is CASSAGQGGEQYF. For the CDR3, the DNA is TGTGCCAGCAGCGCGGGACAGGGCGGCGAGCAGTACTTC.

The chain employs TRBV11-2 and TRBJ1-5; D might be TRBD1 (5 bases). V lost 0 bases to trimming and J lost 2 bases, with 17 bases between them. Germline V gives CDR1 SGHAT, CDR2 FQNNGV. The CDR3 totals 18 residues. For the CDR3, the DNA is TGTGCCAGCAGCTTAGAACTTGGGTTAGGCAGGGGCAATCAGCCCCAGCATTTT. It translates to CASSLELGLGRGNQPQHF.

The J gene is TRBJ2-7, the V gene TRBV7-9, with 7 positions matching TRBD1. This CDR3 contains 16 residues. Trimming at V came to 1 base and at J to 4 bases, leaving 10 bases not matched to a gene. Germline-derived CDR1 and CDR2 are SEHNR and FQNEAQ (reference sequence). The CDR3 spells CASSLVLTGLAYEQYF. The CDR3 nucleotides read TGTGCCAGCAGCTTAGTATTGACAGGGTTGGCTTACGAGCAGTACTTC.

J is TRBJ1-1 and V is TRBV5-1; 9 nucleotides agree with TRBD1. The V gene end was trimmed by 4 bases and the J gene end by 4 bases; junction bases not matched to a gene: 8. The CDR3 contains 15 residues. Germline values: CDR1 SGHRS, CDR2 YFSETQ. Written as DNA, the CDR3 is TGCGCCAGCAGCACAGTACAGGGGGCGAGCACTGAAGCTTTCTTT. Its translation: CASSTVQGASTEAFF.

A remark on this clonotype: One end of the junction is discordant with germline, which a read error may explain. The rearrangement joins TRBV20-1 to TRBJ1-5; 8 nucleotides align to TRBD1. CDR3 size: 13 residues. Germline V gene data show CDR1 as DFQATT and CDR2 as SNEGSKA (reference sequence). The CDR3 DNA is TGCAGTGCGGCGACAGGGGTGGTATCGGGGCTCCTTTTT. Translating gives CSAATGVVSGLLF.

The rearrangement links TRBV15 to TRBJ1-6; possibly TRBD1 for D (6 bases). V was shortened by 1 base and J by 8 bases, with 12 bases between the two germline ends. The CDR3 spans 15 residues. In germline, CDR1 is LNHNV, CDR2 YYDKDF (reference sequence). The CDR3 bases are TGTGCCACCAGCAGAGGAGGGGGGAATCATTCACCCCTCCACTTT. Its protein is CATSRGGGNHSPLHF.

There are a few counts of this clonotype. CDR3 DNA: TGTGCCATCAGTGACAACGAACAGAGAAGAAACTATGGCTACACCTTC. Its protein product is CAISDNEQRRNYGYTF. The V and J genes are TRBV10-3 and TRBJ1-2; no clear D gene. Trimming removed 3 bases from V and 2 bases from J, with 16 bases in between. Germline values: CDR1 ENHRY, CDR2 SYGVKD. This CDR3 has 16 amino acids.

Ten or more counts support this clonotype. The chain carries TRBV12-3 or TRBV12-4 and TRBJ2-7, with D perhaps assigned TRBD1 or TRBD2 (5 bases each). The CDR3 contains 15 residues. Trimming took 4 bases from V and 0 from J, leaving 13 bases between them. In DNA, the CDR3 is TGTGCCAGCAGTTCCCGGGACGGACTCTCCTACGAGCAGTACTTC. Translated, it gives CASSSRDGLSYEQYF.

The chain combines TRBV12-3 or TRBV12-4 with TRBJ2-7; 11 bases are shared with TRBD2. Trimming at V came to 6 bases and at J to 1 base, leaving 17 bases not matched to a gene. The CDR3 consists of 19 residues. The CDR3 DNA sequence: TGTGCCAGCAGCCCAAGAGGGACTAGCGGAAGCTCCCGGTCCTACGAGCAGTACTTC. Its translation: CASSPRGTSGSSRSYEQYF.

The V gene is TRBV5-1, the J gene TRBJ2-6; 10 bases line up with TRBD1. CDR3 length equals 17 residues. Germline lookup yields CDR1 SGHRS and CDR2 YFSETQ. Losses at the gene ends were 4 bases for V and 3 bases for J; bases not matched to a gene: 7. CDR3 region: CASSLRTGGVGANVLTF. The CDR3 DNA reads TGCGCCAGCAGCCTCCGGACAGGGGGAGTTGGGGCCAACGTCCTGACTTTC.

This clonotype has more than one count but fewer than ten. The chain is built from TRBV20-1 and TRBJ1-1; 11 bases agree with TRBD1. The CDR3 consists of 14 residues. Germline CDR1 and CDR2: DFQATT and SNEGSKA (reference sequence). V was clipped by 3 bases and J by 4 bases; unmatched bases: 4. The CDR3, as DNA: TGCAGTGCTAGTTCCGGGACAGGGGGCACTGAAGCTTTCTTT. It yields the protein CSASSGTGGTEAFF.

CDR3 bases: TGCGCCAGCAGCCCCAGGGCCGCCAGGGCGAATTCACCCCTCCACTTT. Its protein is CASSPRAARANSPLHF. The chain recombines TRBV5-1 with TRBJ1-6, with D possibly TRBD1 on 5 matching bases. Germline lookup yields CDR1 SGHRS and CDR2 YFSETQ. This CDR3 has 16 residues. V lost 4 bases to trimming and J lost 7 bases, with 18 bases between them. The complete variable domain, with remaining parts taken from reference TRBV5-1 and TRBJ1-6, reads KAGVTQTPRYLIKTRGQQVTLSCSPISGHRSVSWYQQTPGQGLQFLFEYFSETQRNKGNFPGRFSGRQFSNSRSEMNVSTLELGDSALYLCASSPRAARANSPLHFGNGTRLTVT.

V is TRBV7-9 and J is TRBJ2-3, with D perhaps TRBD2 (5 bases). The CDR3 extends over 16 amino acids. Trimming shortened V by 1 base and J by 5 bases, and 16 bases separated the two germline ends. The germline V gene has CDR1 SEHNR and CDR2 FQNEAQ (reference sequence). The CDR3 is CASSLVKQRKGDTQYF. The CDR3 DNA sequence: TGTGCCAGCAGCTTAGTAAAGCAGCGGAAGGGAGATACGCAGTATTTT. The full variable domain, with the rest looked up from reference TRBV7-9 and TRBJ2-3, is DTGVSQNPRHKITKRGQNVTFRCDPISEHNRLYWYRQTLGQGPEFLTYFQNEAQLEKSRLLSDRFSAERPKGSFSTLEIQRTEQGDSAMYLCASSLVKQRKGDTQYFGPGTRLTVL.

The CDR3 coding sequence is TGTGCCATCCATACGGGGGGCACTAATGAAAAACTGTTTTTT. Its protein is CAIHTGGTNEKLFF. V gene TRBV6-1 combines with J gene TRBJ1-4, with TRBD1 as a possible D gene (6 bases). The germline gives CDR1 MNHNS, CDR2 SASEGT. The length of the CDR3 is 14 residues. Trimming took 10 bases from V and 2 from J, leaving 14 bases between them.

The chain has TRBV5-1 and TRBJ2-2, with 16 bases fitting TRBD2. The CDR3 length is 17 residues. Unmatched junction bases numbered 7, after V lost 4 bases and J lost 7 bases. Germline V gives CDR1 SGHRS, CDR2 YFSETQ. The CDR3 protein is CASSTGTSGGANGELFF. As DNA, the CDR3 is TGCGCCAGCAGCACCGGGACTAGCGGGGGGGCCAACGGGGAGCTGTTTTTT.

This chain's CDR3 is CASSRGPMTEAFF. CDR3 in DNA: TGTGCCAGCAGCCGGGGACCGATGACTGAAGCTTTCTTT. The chain has TRBV7-9 and TRBJ1-1, with a possible D match to TRBD1 (5 bases). CDR1 and CDR2 from the germline V gene are SEHNR and FQNEAQ (reference sequence). The CDR3 is 13 residues long. Between the trimmed V and J ends, which lost 5 bases and 5 bases, there was a span of 12 bases.

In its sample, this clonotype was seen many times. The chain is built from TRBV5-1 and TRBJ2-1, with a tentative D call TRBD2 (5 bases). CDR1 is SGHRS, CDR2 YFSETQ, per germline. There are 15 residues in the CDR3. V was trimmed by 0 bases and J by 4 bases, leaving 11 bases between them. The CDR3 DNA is TGCGCCAGCAGCTTGGCCGGAGCGGCTTACAATGAGCAGTTCTTC. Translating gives CASSLAGAAYNEQFF. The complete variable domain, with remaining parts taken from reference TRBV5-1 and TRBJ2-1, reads KAGVTQTPRYLIKTRGQQVTLSCSPISGHRSVSWYQQTPGQGLQFLFEYFSETQRNKGNFPGRFSGRQFSNSRSEMNVSTLELGDSALYLCASSLAGAAYNEQFFGPGTRLTVL.

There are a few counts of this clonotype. The CDR3 DNA reads TGTGCCAGTAGCGGGGGGGAATACACAGATACGCAGTATTTT. This sequence encodes CASSGGEYTDTQYF. The chain couples TRBV12-3 or TRBV12-4 to TRBJ2-3, with 11 bases lining up with TRBD2. The CDR3 runs 14 residues. With V trimmed by 9 bases and J by 2 bases, 4 bases remained unmatched.

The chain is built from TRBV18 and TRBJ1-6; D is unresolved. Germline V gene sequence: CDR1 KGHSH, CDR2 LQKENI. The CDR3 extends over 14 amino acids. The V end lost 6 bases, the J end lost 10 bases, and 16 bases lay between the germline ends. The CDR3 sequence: CASSGSRQGSPLHF. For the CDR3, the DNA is TGTGCCAGCTCTGGGTCGCGACAAGGATCACCCCTCCACTTT.

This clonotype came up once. This CDR3 reads CASSPVSRRNEQFF. CDR3 coding DNA: TGTGCCAGCAGCCCCGTATCTCGTCGCAATGAGCAGTTCTTC. This rearrangement joins TRBV5-4 to TRBJ2-1, with D unclear. This CDR3 region has 14 residues. Between the trimmed V and J ends, which lost 4 bases and 6 bases, there was a span of 14 bases. Germline V CDR1 and CDR2: SGHNT, YYREEE (reference sequence).